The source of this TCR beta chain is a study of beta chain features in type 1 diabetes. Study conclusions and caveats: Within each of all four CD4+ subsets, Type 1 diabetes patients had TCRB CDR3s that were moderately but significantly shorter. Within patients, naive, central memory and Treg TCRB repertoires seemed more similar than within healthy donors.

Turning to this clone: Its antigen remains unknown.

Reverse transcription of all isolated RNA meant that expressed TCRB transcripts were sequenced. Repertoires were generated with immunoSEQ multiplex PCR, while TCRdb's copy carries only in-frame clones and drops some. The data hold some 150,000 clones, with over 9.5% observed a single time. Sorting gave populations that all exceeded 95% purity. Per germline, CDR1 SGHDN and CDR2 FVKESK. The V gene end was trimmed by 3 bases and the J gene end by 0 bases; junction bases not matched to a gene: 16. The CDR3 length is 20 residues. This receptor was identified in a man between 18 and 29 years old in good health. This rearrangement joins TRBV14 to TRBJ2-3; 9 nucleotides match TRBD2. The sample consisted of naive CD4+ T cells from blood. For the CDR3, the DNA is TGTGCCAGCAGCCAGCACCCGACTAGCGGCATAATTCGTAGCACAGATACGCAGTATTTT. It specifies CASSQHPTSGIIRSTDTQYF.